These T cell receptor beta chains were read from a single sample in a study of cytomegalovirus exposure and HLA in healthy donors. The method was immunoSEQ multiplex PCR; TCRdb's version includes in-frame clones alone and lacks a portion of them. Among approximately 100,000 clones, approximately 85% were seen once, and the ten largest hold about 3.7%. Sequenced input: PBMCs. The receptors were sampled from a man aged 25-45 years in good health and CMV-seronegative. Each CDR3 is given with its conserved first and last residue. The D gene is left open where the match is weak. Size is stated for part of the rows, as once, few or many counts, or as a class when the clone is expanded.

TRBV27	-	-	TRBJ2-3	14	CASSLSGAADTQYF	TGTGCCAGCAGTTTATCAGGGGCAGCAGATACGCAGTATTTT
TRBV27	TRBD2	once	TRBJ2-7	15	CASSLSSTSTYEQYF	TGTGCCAGCAGTTTATCGTCGACTAGCACCTACGAGCAGTACTTC
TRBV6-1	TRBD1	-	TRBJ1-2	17	CASSERQGSTFNYGYTF	TGTGCCAGCAGTGAAAGACAGGGGTCCACCTTCAACTATGGCTACACCTTC
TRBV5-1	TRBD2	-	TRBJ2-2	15	CASSLLAGNTGELFF	TGCGCCAGCAGCTTGCTAGCGGGAAACACCGGGGAGCTGTTTTTT
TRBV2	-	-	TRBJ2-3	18	CASSVPVLRRASIDTQYF	TGTGCCAGCAGTGTGCCGGTCTTGAGGCGGGCAAGCATAGATACGCAGTATTTT
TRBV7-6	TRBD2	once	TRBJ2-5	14	CASRLLAGVETQYF	TGTGCCAGCAGGTTACTAGCGGGGGTGGAGACCCAGTACTTC
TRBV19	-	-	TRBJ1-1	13	CASSDRPNTEAFF	TGTGCCAGTAGCGACAGGCCGAACACTGAAGCTTTCTTT
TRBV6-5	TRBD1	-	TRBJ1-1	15	CASSRDRGRGTEAFF	TGTGCCAGCAGCCGGGACAGGGGGCGTGGCACTGAAGCTTTCTTT
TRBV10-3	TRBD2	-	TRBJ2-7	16	CAISDPTSGVTTEQYF	TGTGCCATCAGTGACCCCACTAGCGGGGTTACTACCGAGCAGTACTTC
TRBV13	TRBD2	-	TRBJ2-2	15	CASGNVRAGGGELFF	TGTGCCAGCGGAAACGTAAGAGCGGGAGGCGGGGAGCTGTTTTTT
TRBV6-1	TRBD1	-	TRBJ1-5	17	CASSGREGQGLFQPQHF	TGTGCCAGCAGTGGGAGAGAGGGACAGGGGTTATTCCAGCCCCAGCATTTT
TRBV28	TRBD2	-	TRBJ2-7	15	CASRLGTSSFYEQYF	TGTGCCAGCAGGCTCGGGACTAGCAGTTTCTACGAGCAGTACTTC
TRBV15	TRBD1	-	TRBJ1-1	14	CATSRDNRGRQAFF	TGTGCCACCAGCAGAGACAACAGGGGTCGCCAAGCTTTCTTT
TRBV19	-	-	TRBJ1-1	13	CASKTRANTEAFF	TGTGCCTCCAAAACCAGGGCGAACACTGAAGCTTTCTTT
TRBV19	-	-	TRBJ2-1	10	CASGGYEQFF	TGTGCCAGTGGTGGCTATGAGCAGTTCTTC
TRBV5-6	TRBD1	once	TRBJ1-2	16	CASSLVLPGQAYGYTF	TGTGCCAGCAGCTTGGTCTTGCCGGGACAGGCCTATGGCTACACCTTC
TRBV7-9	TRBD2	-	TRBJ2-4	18	CASSYGLAGGIAKNIQYF	TGTGCCAGCAGCTACGGACTAGCGGGAGGGATAGCCAAAAACATTCAGTACTTC
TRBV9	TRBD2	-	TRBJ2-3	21	CASSVAFRLAGGYQGRDTQYF	TGTGCCAGCAGCGTCGCCTTTCGTCTAGCGGGGGGTTACCAGGGGAGAGATACGCAGTATTTT
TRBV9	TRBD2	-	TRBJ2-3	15	CASSVRGDRTDTQYF	TGTGCCAGCAGCGTACGGGGGGACCGCACAGATACGCAGTATTTT
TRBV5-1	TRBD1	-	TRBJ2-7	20	CASSSSGTGGELIRPYEQYF	TGCGCCAGCAGCTCTAGCGGGACAGGGGGCGAACTGATCCGGCCCTACGAGCAGTACTTC
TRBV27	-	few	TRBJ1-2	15	CASSPGRRGLVGYTF	TGTGCCAGCAGTCCTGGGAGGAGGGGACTGGTCGGCTACACCTTC
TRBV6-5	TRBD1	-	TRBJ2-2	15	CASSYYRGNTGELFF	TGTGCCAGCAGTTACTACAGGGGCAACACCGGGGAGCTGTTTTTT
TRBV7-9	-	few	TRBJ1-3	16	CASSSGGRLSGNTIYF	TGTGCCAGCAGCTCGGGGGGTCGCCTCTCTGGAAACACCATATATTTT